Below are 27 T cell receptor beta chains sequenced from a single sample in a study of CD8+ T cells in alopecia areata. Sorting of pooled cutaneous lymph node cells was based on CD4, CD8alpha, NKG2D, NKG2ACE and other markers. RNA extraction and reverse transcription yielded cDNA as sequencing template. TCRdb's copy holds only in-frame clones and misses some; the assay was immunoSEQ multiplex PCR. The sample counts roughly 260,000 clones, none seen once; the ten largest own 0.9% to 1.5%. The sample consisted of CD4+ T cells sorted from a lymph node. The receptors were sampled from a C3H/HeJ mouse with alopecia areata. The strain's MHC: H2-k.

There are a few counts of this clone. Gene names refer to mouse genes. Read sequence stops 4 residues before the CDR3 end, and the germline J gene provides the missing end. This chain links TRBV29 with TRBJ2-7; 7 positions match TRBD1. Per the germline V gene, CDR1 is MSHET and CDR2 is SYDVDS. This CDR3 contains 13 residues. The chain's CDR3 is CASSSGQKYEQYF. The sequenced part of the CDR3 DNA is TGTGCTAGCAGTTCGGGACAGAAATAT.

A word on this clone: The listed genes are named as in mouse. Sequencing ends 4 residues short of the CDR3 end; the germline J gene provides the rest. The sample carries other DNA sequences with the same CDR3. This chain links TRBV13-3 with TRBJ2-2; 10 bases match TRBD2. The germline V gene has CDR1 NNHDY and CDR2 SYVADS. The CDR3 contains 15 residues. With 5 bases clipped from V and 0 bases from J, the junction kept 1 base outside the gene matches. The sequenced part of the CDR3 DNA is TGTGCCAGCAGAGGGACTGGGGCAAACACCGGG. It specifies CASRGTGANTG. The whole CDR3 is CASRGTGANTGQLYF.

This clone was seen many times. Gene names denote mouse genes. The read is 4 residues too short to cover the CDR3 end, so that end is filled in from the germline J gene. This chain connects TRBV3 to TRBJ2-5, with TRBD2 matching over 8 bases. V was clipped by 2 bases and J by 3 bases; unmatched bases: 1. Germline CDR1 SNHLY, CDR2 FYNGKV (reference sequence). CDR3 length: 14 residues. The CDR3 here is CASSLPGGQDTQYF. The sequenced part of the CDR3 DNA is TGTGCCAGCAGCTTACCTGGGGGGCAAGAC.

This clone was detected a few times. Gene names are mouse gene names. The read finishes 4 residues shy of the CDR3 end, and the germline J gene is used to complete it. At the DNA level, this CDR3 is encoded by other sequences in the same sample as well. The V and J genes are TRBV1 and TRBJ2-1; maybe TRBD1 (6 bases). Per germline, CDR1 NSQYPW and CDR2 LRSPGD (reference sequence). V gave up 0 bases and J gave up 4 bases, with 7 bases separating them. The CDR3 covers 14 residues. The CDR3 bases that were read are TGCACCTGCAGTGCAGAAACAGGGTATGCT. It is translated as CTCSAETGYA. The complete CDR3 reads CTCSAETGYAEQFF. The full variable domain, completed using reference TRBV1 and TRBJ2-1, is VTLLEQNPRWRLVPRGQAVNLRCILKNSQYPWMSWYQQDLQKQLQWLFTLRSPGDKEVKSLPGADYLATRVTDTELRLQVANMSQGRTLYCTCSAETGYAEQFFGPGTRLTVL.

This clone occurred a few times. Mouse gene names and germline throughout. CDR3 bases read: TGTGCCAGCAGTGATGGGACTGAACGGAAC. Translating it yields CASSDGTERN. The CDR3, in full, reads CASSDGTERNTLYF. The chain links TRBV13-3 to TRBJ2-4, with D possibly being TRBD2 (6 bases). Read sequence stops 4 residues before the CDR3 end, and the germline J gene provides the missing end. CDR3 size: 14 residues. CDR1 and CDR2 from the germline V gene are NNHDY and SYVADS.

This clone was detected a few times. The gene names here belong to mouse. The read comes to an end 4 residues before the CDR3 does, leaving the germline J gene to fill in the end. The genes are TRBV13-3 and TRBJ2-7; 10 nucleotides align to TRBD2. CDR1 is NNHDY, CDR2 SYVADS, per germline. The CDR3 is 13 amino acids. The DNA read from the CDR3 is TGTGCCAGCAGAGGACTGGGGGCTTAT. Its translation: CASRGLGAY. The entire CDR3 protein reads CASRGLGAYEQYF.

Remarks on this clone: This could be a read error, since a much larger clone is one nucleotide away. Any gene name here is a mouse gene name. The observed sequence ends 4 residues before the CDR3 terminus, with the missing tail filled in from the germline J gene. The genes are TRBV13-1 and TRBJ1-2; tentative D call: TRBD1 (6 bases). The CDR3 is made up of 13 amino acids. Germline values: CDR1 NSHNY, CDR2 SYGAGN. With 0 bases removed from V and 4 bases from J, the gap between germline ends came to 7 bases. The CDR3 DNA, read in part, is TGTGCCAGCAGTGATGCAGGGGTCTCC. Protein product: CASSDAGVS. The whole CDR3 reads CASSDAGVSDYTF.

To note about this clone: Gene names follow the mouse nomenclature. The read falls 3 residues short of the CDR3 end, and the missing part is taken from the germline J gene. The chain recombines TRBV1 with TRBJ1-6, with 8 bases aligning to TRBD1. TRBJ1-6 is marked as an open reading frame, function uncertain. Germline assignment: CDR1 NSQYPW and CDR2 LRSPGD (reference sequence). J lost 7 bases, V lost 1 base, and 3 bases had no gene match. The CDR3 loop spans 15 amino acids. CDR3 DNA, as far as it was read: TGCACCTGCAGTGCAGGGACAGGGCGGAATTCGCCC. Protein product: CTCSAGTGRNSP. The complete CDR3 reads CTCSAGTGRNSPLYF.

Concerning this clone itself: Mouse names are used for the genes. The read comes to an end 4 residues before the CDR3 does, leaving the germline J gene to fill in the end. V and J are TRBV13-1 and TRBJ2-4; TRBD1 matches at 9 bases. Unmatched junction bases numbered 3, after V lost 3 bases and J lost 1 base. The CDR3 runs to 15 residues. Germline CDR1 and CDR2: NSHNY and SYGAGN. The covered CDR3 bases are TGTGCCAGCAGTGGGACAGGGGAAGGTCAAAAC. Translation: CASSGTGEGQN. The whole CDR3 region reads CASSGTGEGQNTLYF.

This clone was counted only a few times. Mouse names are used for the genes. The observed sequence ends 4 residues before the CDR3 terminus, with the missing tail filled in from the germline J gene. Other DNA sequences in this sample translate to the same CDR3. The V call is TRBV5, the J call TRBJ1-1, with D perhaps TRBD1 (6 bases). The CDR3 extends over 12 amino acids. CDR1 is LGHNA, CDR2 YNLKQL, per germline (reference sequence). The CDR3: CASSLDRTEVFF. CDR3 DNA (partial): TGTGCCAGCAGCCTAGACAGGACA.

This clone has only a few counts. Gene and germline names: mouse. With the read ending 4 residues before the CDR3 end, the germline J gene is used to fill in that end. The chain combines TRBV5 with TRBJ2-4, with a possible D match to TRBD1 (6 bases). Trimming took 1 base from V and 0 from J, leaving 8 bases between them. The V gene's germline CDR1 is LGHNA and CDR2 YNLKQL (reference sequence). This CDR3 is 15 amino acids long. The CDR3 sequence: CASSQGTVSQNTLYF. The part of the CDR3 DNA that was read is TGTGCCAGCAGCCAAGGGACAGTTAGTCAAAAC.

Comment on this clone: The gene names given are mouse names. The read is 4 residues too short to cover the CDR3 end, so that end is filled in from the germline J gene. The genes are TRBV13-1 and TRBJ1-2; TRBD1 matches 7 bases. This CDR3 has 15 residues. V gave up 0 bases and J gave up 4 bases; unmatched junction bases: 6. Germline lookup yields CDR1 NSHNY and CDR2 SYGAGN. The CDR3 loop is CASSDAPGGGSDYTF. The DNA read from the CDR3 is TGTGCCAGCAGTGATGCACCAGGGGGTGGCTCC.

With respect to this clone: Gene names are mouse gene names. The DNA ends 4 residues before the CDR3 does, and the rest of the CDR3 is filled in from the germline J gene. The genes are TRBV13-1 and TRBJ2-2, with D possibly being TRBD1 (6 bases). This CDR3 is 16 amino acids long. The germline V gene encodes CDR1 NSHNY and CDR2 SYGAGN. The V end lost 1 base, the J end lost 0 bases, and 10 bases lay between the germline ends. The CDR3 is CASSDSGQANTGQLYF. The CDR3 bases that were read are TGTGCCAGCAGTGATTCGGGACAAGCAAACACCGGG.

This clone was observed a handful of times. A far larger clone is just one base off, so this is likely a read error. Each gene name is a mouse one. The sequenced fragment ends 4 residues before the CDR3 boundary, so the rest is inferred from the germline J gene. The sample has other DNA sequences that encode this CDR3 too. The chain combines TRBV19 with TRBJ1-2; 11 bases align to TRBD1. J was trimmed by 4 bases and V by 4 bases; bases with no gene match: 0. Germline V gene data show CDR1 as FNHDT and CDR2 as SITEND (reference sequence). The CDR3 has 13 residues. The sequenced CDR3 bases are TGTGCCAGCAGTGGGACAGGGGGCTCC. Amino acids: CASSGTGGS. The full CDR3 sequence reads CASSGTGGSDYTF.

This clone turned up a few times. Gene names follow the mouse nomenclature. Other nucleotide sequences from this sample produce the same CDR3. Here the CDR3 reads CASSIQGRNSPLYF. Incomplete CDR3 DNA: TGTGCCAGCAGTATACAGGGTCGGAATTCGCCC. This chain joins TRBV19 and TRBJ1-6; D might be TRBD1 (5 bases). Read coverage stops 3 residues before the CDR3 terminus; the germline J gene supplies the remainder. TRBJ1-6 is given ORF status, its function remaining uncertain. V lost 1 base and J 7 bases, leaving 9 bases between the germline ends. Germline CDR1 is FNHDT and CDR2 is SITEND (reference sequence). The CDR3 length is 14 residues.

To note about this clone: Each gene name is a mouse one. Sequencing ends 4 residues short of the CDR3 end; the germline J gene provides the rest. Within the sample, other DNA sequences also encode this same CDR3. The chain joins TRBV31 to TRBJ1-2; maybe TRBD1 (5 bases). With 0 bases removed from V and 3 bases from J, the gap between germline ends came to 8 bases. The germline CDR1 and CDR2 sequences are GKSSPN and SITVG. The CDR3 covers 13 residues. The sequenced part of the CDR3 DNA is TGTGCCTGGAGTCTGAGGGGAGACTCC. Encoded protein: CAWSLRGDS. The full CDR3 protein reads CAWSLRGDSDYTF.

For this clone: Gene names are mouse gene names. Coverage ceases 4 residues before the CDR3 finishes, and the germline J gene fills in the end. The chain has TRBV1 and TRBJ2-1; 9 bases line up with TRBD2. CDR3 length equals 16 residues. CDR1 is NSQYPW, CDR2 LRSPGD, per germline (reference sequence). The V segment lost 4 bases and the J segment 3 bases; nucleotides outside the gene matches: 7. CDR3 bases read: TGCACCTGCAGTGACCCGGGACTGGGAGTCTATGCT. Encoded protein: CTCSDPGLGVYA. The full CDR3 protein is CTCSDPGLGVYAEQFF.

This clone was detected a few times. The genes are named according to mouse. The read halts 4 residues ahead of the CDR3 end, with the missing end drawn from the germline J gene. The sample has other DNA sequences that encode this CDR3 too. V usage is TRBV13-2 and J usage is TRBJ2-2; the D gene is possibly TRBD1 (5 bases). Germline values: CDR1 NNHNN, CDR2 SYGAGS (reference sequence). The CDR3 consists of 15 residues. V lost 0 bases, J lost 1 base, and 7 bases lay in between. CDR3 region: CASGDAGKNTGQLYF. CDR3 DNA (partial): TGTGCCAGCGGTGATGCAGGGAAAAACACCGGG.

As regards this clone: Gene labels here are mouse ones. Read data end 4 residues before the CDR3 end; the end is taken from the germline J gene. The rearrangement links TRBV14 to TRBJ2-5; TRBD2 agrees at 9 bases. The CDR3 contains 13 residues. Germline CDR1 reads SGHDT; CDR2 reads FRDEAV. CDR3 DNA (partial): TGTGCCAGCAGGCGGACTGGGGAAGAC. This translates into CASRRTGED. The CDR3, in full, reads CASRRTGEDTQYF.

This clone occurred a few times. Genes and germline come from the mouse. The missing CDR3 end, 4 residues past where the read stops, is filled in from the germline J gene. This chain joins TRBV13-1 and TRBJ2-1, with 8 bases aligning to TRBD1. This CDR3 has 16 residues. Germline values: CDR1 NSHNY, CDR2 SYGAGN. V shed 2 bases and J 6 bases; nucleotides not matched to a gene: 10. The CDR3 is CASSERGDRGGAEQFF. The CDR3 bases that were read are TGTGCCAGCAGTGAGAGGGGCGACAGGGGTGGTGCT.

This clone has only a few counts. The germline and genes are mouse ones. Read data end 4 residues before the CDR3 end; the end is taken from the germline J gene. The chain carries TRBV19 and TRBJ1-1; tentative D call: TRBD1 (6 bases). Germline V gene data show CDR1 as FNHDT and CDR2 as SITEND (reference sequence). Trimming pared 5 bases from V and 3 bases from J, leaving 11 bases between. This CDR3 contains 13 residues. CDR3 residues: CASRKQGYTEVFF. The covered CDR3 bases are TGTGCCAGCAGAAAACAGGGCTACACA.

In the case of this clone: Here the gene names and germline are mouse. The read comes to an end 4 residues before the CDR3 does, leaving the germline J gene to fill in the end. The genes are TRBV13-1 and TRBJ1-1, with 8 nucleotides matching TRBD1. The germline CDR1 and CDR2 sequences are NSHNY and SYGAGN. The CDR3 contains 12 residues. The CDR3 sequence is CASSRGTGEVFF. The CDR3 DNA, read in part, is TGTGCCAGCAGCCGCGGGACAGGA.

Regarding this clone: Any gene name here is a mouse gene name. The sequenced fragment ends 4 residues before the CDR3 boundary, so the rest is inferred from the germline J gene. The chain combines TRBV13-2 with TRBJ2-1, with 12 positions matching TRBD2. Unmatched junction bases numbered 2, after V lost 1 base and J lost 6 bases. Germline V gives CDR1 NNHNN, CDR2 SYGAGS (reference sequence). CDR3 length equals 15 residues. The part of the CDR3 DNA that was read is TGTGCCAGCGGTGATAGACTGGGGGGGCTTGCT. This codes for CASGDRLGGLA. The whole CDR3 protein is CASGDRLGGLAEQFF.

Turning to this clone: The listed genes are named as in mouse. CDR3 residues: CASSTDRENSYNSPLYF. The sequenced CDR3 bases are TGTGCCAGCAGTACGGACAGGGAGAATTCCTATAATTCGCCC. The J gene is TRBJ1-6, the V gene TRBV19; 8 bases line up with TRBD1. The read terminates 3 residues before the CDR3 end, so the remaining end is supplied by the germline J gene. TRBJ1-6 is an open reading frame, and its role is uncertain. Germline assignment: CDR1 FNHDT and CDR2 SITEND (reference sequence). With V trimmed by 3 bases and J by 0 bases, 5 bases remained unmatched. The CDR3 is 17 amino acids.

In its sample, this clone was seen a few times. Genes and germline are mouse. The DNA ends 4 residues before the CDR3 does, and the rest of the CDR3 is filled in from the germline J gene. The same CDR3 is also encoded by other DNA sequences in this sample. The chain carries TRBV19 and TRBJ2-1; TRBD1 aligns across 10 bases. Germline CDR1 and CDR2: FNHDT and SITEND (reference sequence). The CDR3 extends over 14 amino acids. The sequenced CDR3 bases are TGTGCCAGCAGTGACAGGGGGCGCGGGGCT. Translation: CASSDRGRGA. The entire CDR3 protein is CASSDRGRGAEQFF.

This clone was counted between two and nine times. Mouse germline and gene names are used. Read sequence stops 4 residues before the CDR3 end, and the germline J gene provides the missing end. This chain uses TRBV31 with TRBJ2-1; 9 bases match TRBD1. Unmatched junction bases numbered 6, after V lost 3 bases and J lost 6 bases. The CDR3 covers 14 residues. Germline CDR1 is GKSSPN and CDR2 is SITVG. CDR3 DNA, as far as it was read: TGTGCCTGGAGCACCGGGACAGGGTTTGCT. This codes for CAWSTGTGFA. Given in full, the CDR3 is CAWSTGTGFAEQFF.

This clone was counted at least ten times. The genes are named according to mouse. Read sequence stops 4 residues before the CDR3 end, and the germline J gene provides the missing end. The J gene is TRBJ1-2, the V gene TRBV29, with TRBD1 as a possible D gene (6 bases). This CDR3 has 13 residues. Germline assignment: CDR1 MSHET and CDR2 SYDVDS. Trimming removed 6 bases from V and 3 bases from J, with 11 bases in between. Here the CDR3 reads CASSLTGYSDYTF. The CDR3 bases that were read are TGTGCTAGCAGCCTCACAGGGTACTCC.